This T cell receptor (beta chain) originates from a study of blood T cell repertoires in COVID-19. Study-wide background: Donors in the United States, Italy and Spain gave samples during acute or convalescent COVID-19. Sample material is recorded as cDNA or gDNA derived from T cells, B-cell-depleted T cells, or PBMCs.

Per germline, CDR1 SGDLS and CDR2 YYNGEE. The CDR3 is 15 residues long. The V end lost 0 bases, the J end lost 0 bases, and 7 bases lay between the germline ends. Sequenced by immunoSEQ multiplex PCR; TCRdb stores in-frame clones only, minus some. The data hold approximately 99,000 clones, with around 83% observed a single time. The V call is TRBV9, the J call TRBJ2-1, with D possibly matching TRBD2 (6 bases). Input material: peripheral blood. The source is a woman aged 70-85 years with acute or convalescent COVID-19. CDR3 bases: TGTGCCAGCAGCGTAGGCGGGAACTCCTACAATGAGCAGTTCTTC. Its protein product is CASSVGGNSYNEQFF.